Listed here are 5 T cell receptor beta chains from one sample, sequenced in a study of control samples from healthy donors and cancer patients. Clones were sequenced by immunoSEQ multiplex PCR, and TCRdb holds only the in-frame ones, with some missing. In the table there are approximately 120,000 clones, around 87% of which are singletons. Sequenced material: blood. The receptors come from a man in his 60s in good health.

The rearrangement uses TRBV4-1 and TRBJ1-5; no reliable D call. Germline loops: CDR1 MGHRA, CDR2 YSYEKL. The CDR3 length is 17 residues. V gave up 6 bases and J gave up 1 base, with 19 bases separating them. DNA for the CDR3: TGCGCCAGCAGTAAGGCTGACATGTTGTCCAGCAATCAGCCCCAGCATTTT. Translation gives CASSKADMLSSNQPQHF.

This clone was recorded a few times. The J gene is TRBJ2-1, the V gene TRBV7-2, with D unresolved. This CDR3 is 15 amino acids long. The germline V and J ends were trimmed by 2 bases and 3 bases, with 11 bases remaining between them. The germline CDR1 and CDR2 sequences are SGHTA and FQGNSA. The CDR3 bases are TGTGCCAGCAGCTTAAGGCAGAAGCGCTACAATGAGCAGTTCTTC. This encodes CASSLRQKRYNEQFF.

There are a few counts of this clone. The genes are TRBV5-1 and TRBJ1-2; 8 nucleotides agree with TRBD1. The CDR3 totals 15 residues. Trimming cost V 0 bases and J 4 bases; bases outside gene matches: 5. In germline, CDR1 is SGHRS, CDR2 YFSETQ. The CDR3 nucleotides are TGCGCCAGCAGCTTGGGACAGGGGCCGCTCTATGGCTACACCTTC. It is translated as CASSLGQGPLYGYTF.

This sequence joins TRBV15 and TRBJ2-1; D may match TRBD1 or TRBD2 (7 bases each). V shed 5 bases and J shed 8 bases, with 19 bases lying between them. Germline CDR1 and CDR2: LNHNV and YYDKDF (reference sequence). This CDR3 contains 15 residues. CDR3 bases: TGTGCCACCAGCCCTCCGGGCAGGGGGGGTGATGAGCAGTTCTTC. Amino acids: CATSPPGRGGDEQFF.

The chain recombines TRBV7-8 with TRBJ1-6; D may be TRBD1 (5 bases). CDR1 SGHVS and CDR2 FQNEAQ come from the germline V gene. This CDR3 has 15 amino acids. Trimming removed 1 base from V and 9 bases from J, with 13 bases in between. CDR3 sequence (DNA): TGTGCCAGCAGCTTAGGCAGGGAGTGGAGTTCACCCCTCCACTTT. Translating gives CASSLGREWSSPLHF.